This is a list of T cell receptor beta chains from one sample in a study of identical twins. TCRdb reanalysed the 5' RACE reads using MiXCR and keeps one entry per CDR3 protein. The sample shows some 900,000 distinct CDR3 sequences, 9% to 15% of them seen only once. This same sample was also part of a study on yellow fever vaccine responses in identical twins.

Sequencing was performed on PBMCs. These receptors all stem from a woman aged 18-29 years in good health. The CDR3 runs from the conserved cysteine through the conserved F or W. D genes are given only for firm matches. Rows give clone size only sometimes, using once, few, many, or a class for an expanded clone.

j_call cdr3_length v_call clone_size d_call cdr3_aa cdr3_nt
TRBJ2-7 13 TRBV29-1 many NA CSVEDGDKSWEYF TGCAGCGTTGAGGATGGGGACAAATCGTGGGAGTACTTC
TRBJ2-5 13 TRBV7-9 few NA CAGRRAYQETQYF TGTGCCGGCAGGCGGGCGTACCAAGAGACCCAGTACTTC
TRBJ2-2 18 TRBV11-2 NA TRBD2 CASRPAGLAGPNTGELFF TGTGCCAGCAGACCTGCGGGTCTAGCGGGGCCGAACACCGGGGAGCTGTTTTTT
TRBJ2-3 17 TRBV7-9 NA NA CASSLGGLPDGTDTQYF TGTGCCAGCAGCCTCGGGGGGCTTCCAGATGGCACAGATACGCAGTATTTT
TRBJ2-5 13 TRBV20-1 few NA CSAGLVSRETQYF TGCAGTGCCGGTTTGGTTAGTCGCGAGACCCAGTACTTC
TRBJ2-3 17 TRBV7-2 NA NA CASSLVWATQLTDTQYF TGTGCCAGCAGCTTAGTTTGGGCCACCCAACTCACAGATACGCAGTATTTT
TRBJ2-4 14 TRBV20-1 many TRBD2 CSASSTGLAGDNYF TGCAGTGCTAGTTCCACCGGACTAGCGGGAGATAACTACTTC
TRBJ1-6 16 TRBV5-1 few TRBD1 CASSGAGTGNNSPLHF TGCGCCAGCAGCGGAGCCGGGACAGGGAATAATTCACCCCTCCACTTT
TRBJ2-5 15 TRBV18 few TRBD1 CASSPGQGGQETQYF TGTGCCAGCTCACCAGGACAGGGAGGCCAGGAGACCCAGTACTTC
TRBJ2-1 16 TRBV20-1 NA TRBD2 CSATSRTSGRRDEQFF TGCAGTGCTACCTCACGGACTAGCGGGAGGAGGGATGAGCAGTTCTTC